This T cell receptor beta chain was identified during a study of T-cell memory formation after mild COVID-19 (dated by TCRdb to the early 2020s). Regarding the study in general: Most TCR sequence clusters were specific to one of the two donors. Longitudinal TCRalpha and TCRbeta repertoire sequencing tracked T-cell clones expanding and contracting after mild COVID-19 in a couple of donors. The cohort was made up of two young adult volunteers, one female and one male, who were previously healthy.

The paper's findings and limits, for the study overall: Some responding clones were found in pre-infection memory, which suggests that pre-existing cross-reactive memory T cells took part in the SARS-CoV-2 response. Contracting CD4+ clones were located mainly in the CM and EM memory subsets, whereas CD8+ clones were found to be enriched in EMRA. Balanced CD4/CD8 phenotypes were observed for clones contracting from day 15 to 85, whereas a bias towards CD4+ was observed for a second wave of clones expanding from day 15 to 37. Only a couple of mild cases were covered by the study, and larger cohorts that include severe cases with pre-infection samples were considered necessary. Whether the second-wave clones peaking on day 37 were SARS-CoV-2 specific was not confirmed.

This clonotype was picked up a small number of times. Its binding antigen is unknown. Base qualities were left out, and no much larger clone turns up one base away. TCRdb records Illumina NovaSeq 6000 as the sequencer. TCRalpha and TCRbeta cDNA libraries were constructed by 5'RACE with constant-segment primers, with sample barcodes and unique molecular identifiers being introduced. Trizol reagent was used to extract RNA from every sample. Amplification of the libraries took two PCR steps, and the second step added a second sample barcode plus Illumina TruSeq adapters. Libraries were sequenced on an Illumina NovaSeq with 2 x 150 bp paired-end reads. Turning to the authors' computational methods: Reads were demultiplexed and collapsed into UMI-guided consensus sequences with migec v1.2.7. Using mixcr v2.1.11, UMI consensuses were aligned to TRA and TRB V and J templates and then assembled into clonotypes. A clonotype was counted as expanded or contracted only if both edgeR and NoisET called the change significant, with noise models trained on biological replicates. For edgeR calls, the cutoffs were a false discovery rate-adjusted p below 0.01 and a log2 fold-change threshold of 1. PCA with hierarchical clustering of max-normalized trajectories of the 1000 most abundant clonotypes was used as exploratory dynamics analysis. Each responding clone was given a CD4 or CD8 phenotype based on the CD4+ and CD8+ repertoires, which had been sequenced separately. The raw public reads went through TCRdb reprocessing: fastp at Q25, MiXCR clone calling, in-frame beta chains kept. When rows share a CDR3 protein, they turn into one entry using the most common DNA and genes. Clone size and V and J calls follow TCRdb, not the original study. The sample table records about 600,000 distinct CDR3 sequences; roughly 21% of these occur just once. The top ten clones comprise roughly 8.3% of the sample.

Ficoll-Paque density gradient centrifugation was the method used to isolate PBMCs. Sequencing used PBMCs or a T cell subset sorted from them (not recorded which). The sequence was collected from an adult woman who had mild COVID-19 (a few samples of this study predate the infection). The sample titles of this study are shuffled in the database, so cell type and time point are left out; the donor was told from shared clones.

The CDR3 protein is CSVEEGHNSNQPQHF. At the DNA level, the sequence is TGCAGCGTTGAAGAAGGACACAATAGCAATCAGCCCCAGCATTTT. The chain is assembled from TRBV29-1 and TRBJ1-5; TRBD1 could be the D gene, as 5 bases match. Measured from the cysteine to the phenylalanine, the CDR3 is 15 residues long. Just the 45-base CDR3 DNA is kept, in frame starting at base 1. At the junction V is shortened by 0 bases and J by 0 bases, with 9 bases in between. Looking up the germline V gene yields CDR1 SQVTM and CDR2 ANQGSEA.